Listed here are 18 T cell receptor beta chains from one sample, sequenced in a study of molecular identifiers for immune sequencing clone quantification. TCRdb recomputed calls from the PCR reads with MiXCR, one row per CDR3 protein. The sample records some 65,000 distinct CDR3 sequences, roughly 20% being singletons. Sequencing was carried out using naive CD8+ T cells from blood, with Jurkat cell RNA spiked in. Subset defined: FACS-sorted CD8+CD4-CCR7+CD45RA+ naive T cells. These receptors all come from a human donor in good health. Some libraries in this study had Jurkat cell RNA spiked in.

Note on this clonotype: Since a much larger clone is just one base distant, this may be a read error. This is likely a read error, given that the CDR3 carries no conserved phenylalanine or tryptophan at its end. The chain carries TRBV12-3 or TRBV12-4 and TRBJ2-3; no definite D call. The V gene lost 6 bases and the J gene lost 1 base, with 14 bases spanning the gap. The CDR3 is 15 residues long. CDR3: CASSLTVRGTDTQYL. As DNA, the CDR3 is TGTGCCAGCAGCCTGACGGTTCGGGGCACAGATACGCAGTATCTT.

This clonotype was detected many times. V is TRBV20-1 and J is TRBJ2-5; D unresolved. Germline V lookup: CDR1 DFQATT, CDR2 SNEGSKA (reference sequence). This CDR3 region has 12 residues. V lost 4 bases to trimming and J lost 4 bases, with 10 bases between them. As DNA, the CDR3 is TGCAGTGCTATGGGTTGGGGAGAGACCCAGTACTTC. Protein product: CSAMGWGETQYF.

A note on this clonotype: This may arise from a read error, as a much more abundant clone is one base away. The CDR3 end shows no conserved phenylalanine or tryptophan, and so a read error is likely. This chain connects TRBV11-2 to TRBJ2-6; D unclear. The CDR3 totals 14 residues. The V end lost 3 bases, the J end lost 4 bases, and 7 bases lay between the germline ends. The germline gives CDR1 SGHAT, CDR2 FQNNGV. CDR3 in amino acids: CASSFLGGANVLTY. For the CDR3, the DNA is TGTGCCAGCAGCTTTTTGGGAGGGGCCAACGTCCTGACTTAC.

This clonotype was detected a few times. This rearrangement joins TRBV13 to TRBJ2-5, with D maybe TRBD1 (5 bases). The V gene lost 4 bases and the J gene lost 3 bases, with 9 bases spanning the gap. This CDR3 region has 13 residues. Germline V lookup: CDR1 PRHDT, CDR2 FYEKMQ (reference sequence). CDR3 amino acids: CASSSQTEETQYF. The DNA of the CDR3 is TGTGCCAGCAGCTCACAGACAGAAGAGACCCAGTACTTC.

The CDR3, as DNA: TGTGCCAGCAGCCGACCTAACCAGGGAAGCTCTGGAAACACCATATATTTT. Translated, it gives CASSRPNQGSSGNTIYF. This rearrangement joins TRBV5-8 to TRBJ1-3, with a tentative D call TRBD1 (5 bases). Trimming stripped 4 bases from V and 0 bases from J, with 17 bases between. Germline V gene lookup returns CDR1 SGHTS and CDR2 YDEGEE. The CDR3 spans 17 residues. The variable domain in full, with the rest retrieved from reference TRBV5-8 and TRBJ1-3, is EAGVTQSPTHLIKTRGQQATLRCSPISGHTSVYWYQQALGLGLQFLLWYDEGEERNRGNFPPRFSGRQFPNYSSELNVNALELEDSALYLCASSRPNQGSSGNTIYFGEGSWLTVV.

This clonotype has ten or more counts. The CDR3 loop reads CASSQGYGLAGENTGELFF. The CDR3 nucleotides are TGCGCCAGCAGCCAAGGATACGGACTAGCGGGAGAGAACACCGGGGAGCTGTTTTTT. The rearrangement links TRBV4-3 to TRBJ2-2; 13 bases agree with TRBD2. Germline V gene data show CDR1 as LGHNA and CDR2 as YSLEER. This CDR3 has 19 amino acids. V dropped 1 base and J dropped 1; count of bases not matched to a gene: 6.

The chain recombines TRBV12-3 or TRBV12-4 with TRBJ1-1; tentatively, D is TRBD1 (6 bases). This CDR3 contains 15 residues. V was pared by 5 bases and J by 1 base, with 14 bases between. CDR3 nucleotides: TGTGCCAGCAGTCCGAACAGGGCGGGGAACACTGAAGCTTTCTTT. Protein: CASSPNRAGNTEAFF.

With regard to this clonotype: This may come from a read error, since a much larger clone is one base off. CDR3 bases: TGCGCCAGCAGCCCCGACAGGAGCAAGCAGTACTTC. Translation: CASSPDRSKQYF. This chain links TRBV4-1 with TRBJ2-7, with D maybe TRBD1 (6 bases). Germline V gives CDR1 MGHRA, CDR2 YSYEKL. CDR3 length: 12 residues. V was pared by 4 bases and J by 8 bases, with 12 bases between.

This clonotype came up many times. The chain links TRBV11-2 to TRBJ2-6; no definite D call. The CDR3 extends over 15 amino acids. CDR1 and CDR2 from the germline V gene are SGHAT and FQNNGV. V was cut by 4 bases and J by 2 bases, with 9 bases left in between. This CDR3 reads CASSSQWAGANVLTF. CDR3 sequence (DNA): TGTGCCAGCAGCTCCCAGTGGGCTGGGGCCAACGTCCTGACTTTC.

About this clonotype itself: Just one base apart from a much larger clone, this may be a read error. The chain combines TRBV7-6 with TRBJ1-6; D gene uncertain. Germline V lookup: CDR1 SGHVS, CDR2 FNYEAQ. The CDR3 is 14 residues long. CDR3 DNA: TGTGCCAGCAGCCCGGCCATCCTGAATTCACTCCTCCACTTT. Amino acid sequence: CASSPAILNSLLHF.

Judged by abundance, this clonotype is medium-sized (0.01 to 0.1%). The chain uses TRBV7-2 and TRBJ2-7; D tentatively fits TRBD1 or TRBD2 (5 bases each). The germline V gene has CDR1 SGHTA and CDR2 FQGNSA. The CDR3 consists of 13 residues. V lost 1 base, J lost 3 bases, and 7 bases lay in between. CDR3 amino acids: CASSLGDGYEQYF. CDR3 DNA sequence: TGTGCCAGCAGCTTAGGGGACGGCTACGAGCAGTACTTC.

This clonotype was seen many times. The gene calls are TRBV14 and TRBJ2-7; tentative D call: TRBD2 (6 bases). The V end was cut by 0 bases, the J end by 4 bases, with 16 bases between. Germline lookup yields CDR1 SGHDN and CDR2 FVKESK. CDR3 size: 16 residues. CDR3 sequence (DNA): TGTGCCAGCAGCCAAGATTTCCGGACTACTCAATACGAGCAGTACTTC. It yields the protein CASSQDFRTTQYEQYF.

Worth noting for this clonotype: A clone one base away is much larger, so this may be a read error. This rearrangement joins TRBV11-2 to TRBJ2-2, with 7 nucleotides matching TRBD1. The CDR3 covers 16 residues. Per germline, CDR1 SGHAT and CDR2 FQNNGV. V trimming: 5 bases; J trimming: 0 bases; junction bases outside the gene matches: 6. The CDR3 nucleotides are TGTGCCAGCAGCCCTCACGGACAGGCGAACACCGGGGAGCTGTTTTTT. Residues: CASSPHGQANTGELFF.

This clonotype was recorded at least ten times. The J gene is TRBJ2-5, the V gene TRBV14; no clear D. This CDR3 is built from 14 residues. Trimming removed 0 bases at V and 2 bases at J, with 7 bases between. CDR1 is SGHDN and CDR2 is FVKESK in the germline V gene. The CDR3 loop is CASSQDEAQETQYF. The CDR3 nucleotides are TGTGCCAGCAGCCAAGACGAGGCTCAAGAGACCCAGTACTTC.

This clonotype was seen only a few times. The chain employs TRBV19 and TRBJ1-1; D not resolved. The CDR3 is made up of 13 amino acids. The V gene's germline CDR1 is LNHDA and CDR2 SQIVND (reference sequence). V was pared by 7 bases and J by 4 bases, with 13 bases between. The CDR3 nucleotides read TGTGCCAGTACGACATTCGGTGGCACTGAAGCTTTCTTT. This sequence encodes CASTTFGGTEAFF.

This clonotype was counted at least ten times. The chain combines TRBV13 with TRBJ1-1; 8 bases are shared with TRBD1. Trimming took 6 bases from V and 3 from J; bases not matched to a gene: 9. Germline CDR1 is PRHDT and CDR2 is FYEKMQ (reference sequence). The CDR3 consists of 15 residues. CDR3 loop: CASSQPGQGDTEAFF. The DNA of the CDR3 is TGTGCCAGCAGTCAACCCGGACAGGGTGACACTGAAGCTTTCTTT.

This clonotype was seen many times. This sequence joins TRBV29-1 and TRBJ2-1; tentatively, D is TRBD2 (7 bases). The CDR3 is made up of 14 amino acids. CDR1 is SQVTM and CDR2 is ANQGSEA in the germline V gene. The CDR3 protein is CSGEGGGAYNEQFF. In nucleotides, the CDR3 is TGCAGTGGGGAGGGGGGAGGGGCCTACAATGAGCAGTTCTTC.

This clonotype was counted many times. V gene TRBV12-3 or TRBV12-4 combines with J gene TRBJ1-5; D gene uncertain. Trimming took off 3 bases at V and 6 bases at J, with 15 bases between the two ends. The CDR3 runs 15 residues. The CDR3 sequence: CASSLGRLLSQPQHF. The DNA for the CDR3 is TGTGCCAGCAGTTTGGGCAGACTCCTAAGTCAGCCCCAGCATTTT.